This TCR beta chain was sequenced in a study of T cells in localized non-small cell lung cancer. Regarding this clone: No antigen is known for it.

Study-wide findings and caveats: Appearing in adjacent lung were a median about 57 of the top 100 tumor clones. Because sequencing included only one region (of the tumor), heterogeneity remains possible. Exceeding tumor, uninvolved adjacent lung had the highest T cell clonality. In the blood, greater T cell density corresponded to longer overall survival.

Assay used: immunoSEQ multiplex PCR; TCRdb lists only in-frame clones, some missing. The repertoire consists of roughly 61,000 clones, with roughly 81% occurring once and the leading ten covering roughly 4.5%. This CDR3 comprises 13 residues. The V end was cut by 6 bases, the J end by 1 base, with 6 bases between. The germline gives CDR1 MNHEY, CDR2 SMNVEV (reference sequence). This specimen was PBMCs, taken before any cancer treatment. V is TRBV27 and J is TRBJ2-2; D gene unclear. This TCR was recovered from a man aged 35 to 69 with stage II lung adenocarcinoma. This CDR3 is CASSGMNTGELFF. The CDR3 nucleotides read TGTGCCAGCAGCGGAATGAACACCGGGGAGCTGTTTTTT.